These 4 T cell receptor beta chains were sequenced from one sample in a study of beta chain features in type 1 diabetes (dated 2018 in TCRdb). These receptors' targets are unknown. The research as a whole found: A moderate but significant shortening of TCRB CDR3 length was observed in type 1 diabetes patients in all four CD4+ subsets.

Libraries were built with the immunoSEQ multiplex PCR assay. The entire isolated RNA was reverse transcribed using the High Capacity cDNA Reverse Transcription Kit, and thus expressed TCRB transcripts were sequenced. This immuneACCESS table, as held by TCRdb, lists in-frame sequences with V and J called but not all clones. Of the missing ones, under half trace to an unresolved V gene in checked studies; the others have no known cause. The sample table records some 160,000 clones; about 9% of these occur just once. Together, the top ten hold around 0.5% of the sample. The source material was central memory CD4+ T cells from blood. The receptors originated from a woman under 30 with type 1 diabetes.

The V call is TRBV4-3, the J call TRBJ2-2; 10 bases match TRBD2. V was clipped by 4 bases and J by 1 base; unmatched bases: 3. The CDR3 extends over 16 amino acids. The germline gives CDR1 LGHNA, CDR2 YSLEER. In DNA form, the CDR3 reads TGCGCCAGCAGCCTTCGGACTAGCGGGAACACCGGGGAGCTGTTTTTT. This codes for CASSLRTSGNTGELFF.

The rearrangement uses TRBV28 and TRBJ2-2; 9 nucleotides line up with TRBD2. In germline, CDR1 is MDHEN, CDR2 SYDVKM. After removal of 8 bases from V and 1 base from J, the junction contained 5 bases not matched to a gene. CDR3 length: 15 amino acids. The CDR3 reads CASRRGGRNTGELFF. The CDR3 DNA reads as TGTGCCAGCCGGCGGGGGGGGCGGAACACCGGGGAGCTGTTTTTT.

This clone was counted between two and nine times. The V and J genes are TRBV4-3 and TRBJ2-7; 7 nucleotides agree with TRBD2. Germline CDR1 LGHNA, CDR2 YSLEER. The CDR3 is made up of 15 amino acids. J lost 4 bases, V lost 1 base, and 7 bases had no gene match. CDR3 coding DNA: TGCGCCAGCAGCCAAGTCCGGGCGGGAGTGTACGAGCAGTACTTC. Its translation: CASSQVRAGVYEQYF.

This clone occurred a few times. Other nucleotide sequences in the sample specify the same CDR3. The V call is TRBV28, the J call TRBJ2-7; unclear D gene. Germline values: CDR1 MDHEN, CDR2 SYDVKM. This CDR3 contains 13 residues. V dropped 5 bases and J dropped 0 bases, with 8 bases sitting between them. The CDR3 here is CASSTQASYEQYF. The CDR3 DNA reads TGTGCCAGCAGTACCCAAGCCTCCTACGAGCAGTACTTC.